This T cell receptor (beta chain) originates from a study of neurological immune-mediated disorders. The study's findings and limits: No expanded-clone CDR3 amino acid sequence recurred across subjects, suggesting private TCR-beta repertoires.

Unsorted libraries were generated from 2 million PBMCs. These cells had been stored in RNAlater at -80 C. Every sequencing run generated in excess of 180 million TCR-beta sequences. These sequences covered 15-18 subjects. TCRdb analysed the 5' RACE reads with MiXCR anew, one entry per CDR3 protein. The repertoire holds more than 35,000 distinct CDR3 sequences, with around 10% as singletons. This CDR3 region has 14 residues. Germline V gives CDR1 SGHRS, CDR2 YFSETQ. Trimming pared 3 bases from V and 1 base from J, leaving 11 bases between. This clonotype was counted ten times or more. Its specificity is unknown.

This sequence joins TRBV5-1 and TRBJ2-7; maybe TRBD1 (6 bases). Specimen: PBMCs. This sequence originates from a young woman with HTLV-1-associated myelopathy (HAM/TSP). CDR3 loop: CASSSGQPSYEQYF. The CDR3 nucleotides read TGCGCCAGCAGCTCTGGACAGCCTTCCTACGAGCAGTACTTC.